Below, one T cell receptor (beta chain) is given with its context. This entry is derived from a study of CD8 T cells in Susac syndrome. Study at large: Roughly six sequenced Susac syndrome patients had clinically active disease, while fewer than ten were in remission. There were Susac syndrome patients who were therapy-naive at blood draw, others on corticosteroids, and others on intravenous immunoglobulin alone.

Reverse transcription of 0.5 to 1 ug RNA was carried out with random hexamers. TCR beta CDR3 was amplified by immunoSEQ multiplex PCR. This amplification extended across 54 Vbeta and 13 Jbeta segments. Using its own MiXCR run on the immunoSEQ multiplex PCR reads, TCRdb lists one record per CDR3 protein. The sample has about 190,000 distinct CDR3 sequences, 95% seen once. Negative isolation yielded the CD8+ and CD4+ T cells, while FACS enriched the TEMRA cells. Germline-derived CDR1 and CDR2 are LGHDT and YNNKEL (reference sequence). Trimming shortened V by 2 bases and J by 2 bases, and 2 bases separated the two germline ends. This CDR3 is built from 12 residues.

The sequencing sample was made of CD4+ T cells from PBMCs. The V gene is TRBV3-1, the J gene TRBJ2-3; unclear D gene. This TCR came from a human donor with Susac syndrome. Here the CDR3 reads CASSQLTDTQYF. CDR3 bases: TGTGCCAGCAGCCAACTCACAGATACGCAGTATTTT.